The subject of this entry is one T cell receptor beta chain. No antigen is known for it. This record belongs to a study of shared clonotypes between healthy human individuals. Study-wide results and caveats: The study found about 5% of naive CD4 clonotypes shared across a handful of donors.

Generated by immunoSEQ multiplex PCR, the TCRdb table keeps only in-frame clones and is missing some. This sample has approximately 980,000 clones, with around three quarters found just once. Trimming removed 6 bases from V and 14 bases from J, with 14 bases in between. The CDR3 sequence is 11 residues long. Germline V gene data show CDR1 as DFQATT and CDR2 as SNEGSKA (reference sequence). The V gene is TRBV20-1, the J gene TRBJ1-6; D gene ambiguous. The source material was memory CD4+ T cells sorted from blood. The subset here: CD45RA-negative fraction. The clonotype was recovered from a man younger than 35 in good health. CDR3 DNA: TGCAGTGCGGGGAACGGGTTTACCCTCCACTTT. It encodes CSAGNGFTLHF.